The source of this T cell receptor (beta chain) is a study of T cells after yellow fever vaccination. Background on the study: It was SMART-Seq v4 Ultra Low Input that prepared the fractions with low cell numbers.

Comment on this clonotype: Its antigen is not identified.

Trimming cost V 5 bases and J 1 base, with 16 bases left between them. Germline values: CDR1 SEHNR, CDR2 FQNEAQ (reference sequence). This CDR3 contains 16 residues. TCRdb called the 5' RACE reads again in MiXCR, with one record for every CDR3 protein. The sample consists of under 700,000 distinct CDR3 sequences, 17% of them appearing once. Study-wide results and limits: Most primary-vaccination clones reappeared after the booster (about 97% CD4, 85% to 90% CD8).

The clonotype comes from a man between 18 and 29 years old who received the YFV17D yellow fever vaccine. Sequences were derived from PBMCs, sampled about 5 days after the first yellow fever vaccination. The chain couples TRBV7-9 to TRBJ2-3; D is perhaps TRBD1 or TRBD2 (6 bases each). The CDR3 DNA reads TGTGCCAGCAGCCCCTGGCTGGAGGGGGGCACAGATACGCAGTATTTT. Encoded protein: CASSPWLEGGTDTQYF.